This TCR beta chain is from a study of shared clonotypes between healthy human individuals. Method: immunoSEQ multiplex PCR; TCRdb's copy keeps in-frame clones and lacks some. The data contain around 450,000 clones, 79% of them singletons. Trimming took 6 bases from V and 3 from J, leaving 15 bases between them. The CDR3 totals 15 residues. Per germline, CDR1 MNHEY and CDR2 SMNVEV (reference sequence). The receptor comes from a woman aged 40 to 49 in good health. Some clones in this sample may be carry-over from other donors' samples. What was sequenced was PBMCs. This chain connects TRBV27 to TRBJ1-5, with a tentative D call TRBD1 (6 bases). For the CDR3, the DNA is TGTGCCAGCAGAGGGGGGGCTGCCCCCAATCAGCCCCAGCATTTT. Translated: CASRGGAAPNQPQHF.